The present T cell receptor (beta chain) was sequenced within a study of beta chain features in type 1 diabetes. Study results and limitations: In all four CD4+ subsets, TCRB CDR3 length was significantly, moderately reduced in type 1 diabetes. Equally in patients and controls, PCR might preferentially amplify shorter templates.

Expressed TCRB transcripts were sequenced because the isolated RNA had all been reverse transcribed beforehand. The table came from immunoSEQ multiplex PCR; TCRdb's copy has only in-frame clones and leaves some out. The sample records about 150,000 clones, around 8% being singletons. Averaging about 100 mL, one heparinised blood draw was given by each donor. This clone was seen only a few times. What it binds is not known. Trimming shortened V by 0 bases and J by 5 bases, and 7 bases separated the two germline ends. CDR3 length: 14 amino acids. CDR1 and CDR2 (germline): KGHSH, LQKENI. Sequencing was done on a sample of central memory CD4+ T cells from blood. The TCR comes from a woman aged 40 to 55 with type 1 diabetes. The chain employs TRBV18 and TRBJ1-4; D is unclear. CDR3 sequence (DNA): TGTGCCAGCTCACCACCGCGGCCGAATGAAAAACTGTTTTTT. It codes for CASSPPRPNEKLFF.